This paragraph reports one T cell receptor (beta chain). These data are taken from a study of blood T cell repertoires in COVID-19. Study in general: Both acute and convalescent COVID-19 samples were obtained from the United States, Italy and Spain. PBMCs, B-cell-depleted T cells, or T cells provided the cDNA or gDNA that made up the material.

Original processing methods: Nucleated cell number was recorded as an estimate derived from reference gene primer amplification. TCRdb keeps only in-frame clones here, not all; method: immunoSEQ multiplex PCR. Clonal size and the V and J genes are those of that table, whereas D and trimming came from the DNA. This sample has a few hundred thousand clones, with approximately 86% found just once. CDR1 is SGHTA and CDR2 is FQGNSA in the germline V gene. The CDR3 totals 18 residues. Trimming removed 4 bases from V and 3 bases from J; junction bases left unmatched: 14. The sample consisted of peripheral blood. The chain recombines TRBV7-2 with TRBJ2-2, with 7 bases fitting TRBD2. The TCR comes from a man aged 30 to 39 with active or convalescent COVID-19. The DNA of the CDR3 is TGTGCCAGCAGCTCACCTGAGGGCGGGGGATTGTACACCGGGGAGCTGTTTTTT. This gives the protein CASSSPEGGGLYTGELFF.